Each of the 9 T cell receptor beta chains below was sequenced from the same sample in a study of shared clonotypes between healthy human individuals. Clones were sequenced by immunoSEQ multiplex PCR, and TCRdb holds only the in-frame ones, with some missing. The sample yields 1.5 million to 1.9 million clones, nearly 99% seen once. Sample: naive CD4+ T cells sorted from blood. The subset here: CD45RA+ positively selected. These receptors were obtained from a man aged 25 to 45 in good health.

CDR3 coding DNA: TGTGCCAGCAGTCCAGGGCAGGAAGAGACCCAGTACTTC. Residues: CASSPGQEETQYF. This chain uses TRBV2 with TRBJ2-5, with D perhaps matching TRBD1 (5 bases). In germline, CDR1 is SNHLY, CDR2 FYNNEI. The CDR3 is 13 amino acids. V lost 5 bases, J lost 3 bases, and 10 bases lay in between.

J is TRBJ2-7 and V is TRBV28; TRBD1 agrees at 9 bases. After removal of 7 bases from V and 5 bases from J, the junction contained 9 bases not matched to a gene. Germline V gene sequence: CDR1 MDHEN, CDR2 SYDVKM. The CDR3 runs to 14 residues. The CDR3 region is CASTGTGSEHEQYF. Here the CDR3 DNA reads TGTGCCAGCACGGGGACAGGGAGCGAACACGAGCAGTACTTC.

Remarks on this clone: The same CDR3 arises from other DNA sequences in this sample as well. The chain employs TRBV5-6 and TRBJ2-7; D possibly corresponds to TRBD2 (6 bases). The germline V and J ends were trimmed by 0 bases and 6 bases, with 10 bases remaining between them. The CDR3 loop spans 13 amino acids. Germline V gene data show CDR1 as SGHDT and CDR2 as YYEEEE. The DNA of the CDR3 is TGTGCCAGCAGCTTGGCCTTGGGAGGCGAGCAGTACTTC. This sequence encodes CASSLALGGEQYF.

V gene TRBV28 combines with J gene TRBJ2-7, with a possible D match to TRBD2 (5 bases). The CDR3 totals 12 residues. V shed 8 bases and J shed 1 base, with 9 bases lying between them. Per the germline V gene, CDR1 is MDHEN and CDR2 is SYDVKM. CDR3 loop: CASAGSSYEQYF. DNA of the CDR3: TGTGCCAGCGCGGGCTCATCCTACGAGCAGTACTTC.

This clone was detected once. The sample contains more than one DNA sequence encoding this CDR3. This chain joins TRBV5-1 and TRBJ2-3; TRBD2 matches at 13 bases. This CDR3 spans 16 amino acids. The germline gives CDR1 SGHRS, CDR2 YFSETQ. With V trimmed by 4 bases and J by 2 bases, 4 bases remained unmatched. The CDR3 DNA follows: TGCGCCAGCAGCACAGGACTAGCGGGAGTCACAGATACGCAGTATTTT. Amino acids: CASSTGLAGVTDTQYF.

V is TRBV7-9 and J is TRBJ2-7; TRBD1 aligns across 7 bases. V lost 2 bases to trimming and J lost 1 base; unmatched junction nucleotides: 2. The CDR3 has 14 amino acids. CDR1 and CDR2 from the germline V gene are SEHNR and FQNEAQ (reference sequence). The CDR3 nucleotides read TGTGCCAGCAGCTTACAGGGGGAGTCCTACGAGCAGTACTTC. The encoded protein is CASSLQGESYEQYF.

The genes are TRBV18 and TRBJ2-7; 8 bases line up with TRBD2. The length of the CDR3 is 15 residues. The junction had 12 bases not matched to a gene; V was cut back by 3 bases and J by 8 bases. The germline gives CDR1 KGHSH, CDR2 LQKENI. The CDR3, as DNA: TGTGCCAGCTCACCCCCAGCGGGAGCACCGCGGCAGCAGTACTTC. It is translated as CASSPPAGAPRQQYF.

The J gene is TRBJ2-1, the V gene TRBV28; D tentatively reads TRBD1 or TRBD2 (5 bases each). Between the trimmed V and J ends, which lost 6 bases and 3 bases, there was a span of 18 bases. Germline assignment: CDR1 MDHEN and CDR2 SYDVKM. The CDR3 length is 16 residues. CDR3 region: CASRRETGRNYNEQFF. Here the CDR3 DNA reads TGTGCCAGCAGGCGTGAAACGGGACGCAACTACAATGAGCAGTTCTTC.

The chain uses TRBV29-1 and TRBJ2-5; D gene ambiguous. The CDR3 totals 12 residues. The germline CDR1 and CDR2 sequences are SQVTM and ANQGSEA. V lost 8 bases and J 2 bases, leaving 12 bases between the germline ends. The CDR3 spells CSSSVLQETQYF. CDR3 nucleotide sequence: TGCAGCTCGTCGGTCCTACAAGAGACCCAGTACTTC.